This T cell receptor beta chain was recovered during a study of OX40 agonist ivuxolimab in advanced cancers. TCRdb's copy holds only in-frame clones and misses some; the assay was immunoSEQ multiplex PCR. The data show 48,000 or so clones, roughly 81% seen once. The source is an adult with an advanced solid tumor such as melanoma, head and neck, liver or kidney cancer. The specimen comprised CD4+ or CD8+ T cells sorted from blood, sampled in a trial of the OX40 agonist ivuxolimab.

The DNA of the CDR3 is TGTGCCAGCTCCCAATATGACAGCATTAATGAAAAACTGTTTTTT. Its protein is CASSQYDSINEKLFF. This chain joins TRBV18 and TRBJ1-4; possible D gene TRBD1, 5 bases. This CDR3 region has 15 residues. Per germline, CDR1 KGHSH and CDR2 LQKENI. V lost 6 bases to trimming and J lost 4 bases, with 15 bases between them. Supplemented by reference TRBV18 and TRBJ1-4, the full variable domain reads NAGVMQNPRHLVRRRGQEARLRCSPMKGHSHVYWYRQLPEEGLKFMVYLQKENIIDESGMPKERFSAEFPKEGPSILRIQQVVRGDSAAYFCASSQYDSINEKLFFGSGTQLSVL.